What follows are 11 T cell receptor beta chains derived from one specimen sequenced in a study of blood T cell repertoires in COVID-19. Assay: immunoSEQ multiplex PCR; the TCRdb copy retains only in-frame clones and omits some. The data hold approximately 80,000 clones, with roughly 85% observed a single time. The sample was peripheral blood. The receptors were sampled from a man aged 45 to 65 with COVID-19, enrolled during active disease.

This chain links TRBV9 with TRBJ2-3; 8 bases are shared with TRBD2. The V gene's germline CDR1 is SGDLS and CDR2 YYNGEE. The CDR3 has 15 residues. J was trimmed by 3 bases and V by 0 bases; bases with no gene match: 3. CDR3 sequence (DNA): TGTGCCAGCAGCGTAGAAGCGGGAGAAACAGATACGCAGTATTTT. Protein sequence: CASSVEAGETDTQYF.

CDR3 DNA sequence: TGTGCCAGCAGCGGAGGGGCAGAGCTTAACACCGGGGAGCTGTTTTTT. It encodes CASSGGAELNTGELFF. This chain connects TRBV6-4 to TRBJ2-2; tentative D call: TRBD2 (6 bases). The CDR3 runs to 16 residues. The V gene lost 6 bases and the J gene lost 2 bases, with 16 bases spanning the gap. CDR1 and CDR2 (germline): MRHNA, SNTAGT.

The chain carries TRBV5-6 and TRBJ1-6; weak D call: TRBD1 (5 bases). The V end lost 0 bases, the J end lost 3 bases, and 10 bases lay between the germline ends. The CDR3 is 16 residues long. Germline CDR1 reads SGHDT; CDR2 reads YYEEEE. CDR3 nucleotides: TGTGCCAGCAGCTTGGGACAGCTCGACTATAATTCACCCCTCCACTTT. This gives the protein CASSLGQLDYNSPLHF. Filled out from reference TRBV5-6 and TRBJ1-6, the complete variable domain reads DAGVTQSPTHLIKTRGQQVTLRCSPKSGHDTVSWYQQALGQGPQFIFQYYEEEERQRGNFPDRFSGHQFPNYSSELNVNALLLGDSALYLCASSLGQLDYNSPLHFGNGTRLTVT.

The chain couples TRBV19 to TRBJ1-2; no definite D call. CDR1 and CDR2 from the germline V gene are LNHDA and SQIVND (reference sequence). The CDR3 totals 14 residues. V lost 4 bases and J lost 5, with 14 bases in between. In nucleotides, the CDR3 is TGTGCCAGTAGTACGGGATGGCTCGGGTATGGCTACACCTTC. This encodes CASSTGWLGYGYTF.

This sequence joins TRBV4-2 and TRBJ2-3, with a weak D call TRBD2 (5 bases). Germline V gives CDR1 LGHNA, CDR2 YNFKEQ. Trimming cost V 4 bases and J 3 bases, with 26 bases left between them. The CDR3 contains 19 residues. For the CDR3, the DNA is TGTGCCAGCAGCCGATGGTTAATTGGAGCGGAAGGTGGGACAGATACGCAGTATTTT. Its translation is CASSRWLIGAEGGTDTQYF.

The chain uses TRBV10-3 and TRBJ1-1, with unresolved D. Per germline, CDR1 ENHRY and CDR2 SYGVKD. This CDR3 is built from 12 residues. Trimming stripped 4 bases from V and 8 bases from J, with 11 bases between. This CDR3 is CAISGSQTEAFF. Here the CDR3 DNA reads TGTGCCATCAGTGGCAGCCAGACAGAAGCTTTCTTT.

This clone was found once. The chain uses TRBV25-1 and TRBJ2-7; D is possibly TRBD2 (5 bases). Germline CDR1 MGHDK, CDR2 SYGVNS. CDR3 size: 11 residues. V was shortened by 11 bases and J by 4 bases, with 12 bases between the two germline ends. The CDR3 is CASSGRYEQYF. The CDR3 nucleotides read TGTGCCTCAAGTGGGAGATACGAGCAGTACTTC.

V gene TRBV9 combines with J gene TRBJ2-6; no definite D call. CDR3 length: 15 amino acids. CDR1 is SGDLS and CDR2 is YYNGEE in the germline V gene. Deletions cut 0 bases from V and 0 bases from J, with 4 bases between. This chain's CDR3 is CASSVAGSGANVLTF. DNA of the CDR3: TGTGCCAGCAGCGTAGCGGGCTCTGGGGCCAACGTCCTGACTTTC.

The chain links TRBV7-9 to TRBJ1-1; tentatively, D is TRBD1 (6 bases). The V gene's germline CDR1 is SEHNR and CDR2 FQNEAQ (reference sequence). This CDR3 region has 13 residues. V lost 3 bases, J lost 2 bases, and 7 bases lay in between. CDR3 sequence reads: CASSLDRNTEAFF. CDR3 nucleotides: TGTGCCAGCAGCTTGGACAGAAACACTGAAGCTTTCTTT. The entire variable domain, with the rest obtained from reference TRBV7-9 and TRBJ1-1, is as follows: DTGVSQNPRHKITKRGQNVTFRCDPISEHNRLYWYRQTLGQGPEFLTYFQNEAQLEKSRLLSDRFSAERPKGSFSTLEIQRTEQGDSAMYLCASSLDRNTEAFFGQGTRLTVV.

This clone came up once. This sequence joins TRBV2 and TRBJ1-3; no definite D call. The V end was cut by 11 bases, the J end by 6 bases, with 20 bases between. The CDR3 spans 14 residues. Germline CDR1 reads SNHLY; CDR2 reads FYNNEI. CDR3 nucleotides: TGTGCCGACCAGGACGCTAGCCTATTAAACACCATATATTTT. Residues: CADQDASLLNTIYF.

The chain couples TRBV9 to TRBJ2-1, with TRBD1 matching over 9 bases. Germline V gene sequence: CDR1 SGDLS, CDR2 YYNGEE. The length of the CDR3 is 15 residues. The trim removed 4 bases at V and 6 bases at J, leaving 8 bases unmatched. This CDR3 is CASSTRTGVVNEQFF. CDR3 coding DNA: TGTGCCAGCAGCACCCGGACAGGGGTGGTCAATGAGCAGTTCTTC.